What follows describes a single T cell receptor beta chain. Its antigen remains undetermined. No much larger clone exists at a distance of one base, and base qualities are not known. The sample belongs to a study of shared clonotypes between healthy human individuals (dated by TCRdb to about 2020). At the level of the whole study: A few men and a couple of women, aged 18 to 49 years, made up the cohort. Per donor, three plates each were used for CD4 naive and CD4 memory, two for CD8 naive, and one for CD8 memory. Blood TCR repertoires of roughly 5 healthy adults were deeply sequenced to estimate repertoire size and the extent of clonotype sharing between individuals. To increase sequencing depth and limit assay-specific biases, TCR repertoire library preparation and sequencing were carried out by different laboratories using diverse techniques. Per donor, leukapheresis produced somewhere between about 0.94 and 9 billion PBMCs. Broader findings and caveats from the paper: Pairwise subsampling indicated that sequencing depth was expected to affect the degree of clonotype sharing among donors. When a handful of donors were compared, the shared fraction of clonotypes was 5% to 6.5% for naive CD4, approximately 3.5% for naive CD8, 2.3% for memory CD4, and under 0.5% for memory CD8. Naive subsets generally had larger estimated clonotype richness than memory subsets did. Sampling was restricted to blood, and TCR repertoires in tissue are likely to differ from TCR repertoires in blood. Even with the large sequencing depth, rarefaction of the sorted-subset datasets indicated that sequencing was incomplete. Higher generation probabilities were observed for clonotypes shared by all four sorted-subset donors than for non-shared clonotypes. The small number of donors limited the genetic and exposure-history diversity represented.

Healthy HIV-negative adults with no recently reported acute infections or vaccinations were included as donors. Every donor was a Caucasian adult living in Nashville, Tennessee, USA. Magnetic negative selection was used to enrich CD4+ T cells, after which naive cells were positively selected on CD45RA and the negative fraction became the memory subset. Blood was collected by leukapheresis, and PBMCs were isolated by Ficoll-Histopaque density gradient centrifugation and then cryopreserved in liquid nitrogen vapor phase. Analytical flow cytometry was used to check the purity and quantity of each magnetically sorted T cell population. From each sorted fraction, genomic DNA was isolated and quantified by UV absorbance on a Nanodrop 2000c. TCR CDR3 regions were amplified from genomic DNA by multiplex PCR using the deep immunoSEQ assay. Genomic DNA extracted from each cell subset was distributed evenly over all wells of several immunoSEQ 96-well plates, and each plate served as one replicate. For sorted subsets, each replicate PCR was loaded with 200 ng genomic DNA, equivalent to about 30,000 T cell genomes. Purified libraries were measured with a Qubit 3.0 fluorometer, size-checked on a Bioanalyzer 2100, and measured again with the KAPA Library Quantification kit. A separate single-read 150-cycle Illumina NextSeq 550 flow cell was used to sequence each immunoSEQ 96-well plate. Turning to the authors' computational methods: Because the immunoSEQ output included only junctional sequences and no quality scores, the filtering could not be the same as the filtering used for full-length reads. Sequences were annotated with PyIR, a Python wrapper for IgBLAST v1.9, and V/J genes and CDR3 were assigned using IMGT germline references. Any read was removed if the V/J assignment was weak (E-value above 1e-6), the CDR3 was missing, or the read contained stop codons, out-of-frame junctions, or ambiguous translated residues. A V3J clonotype was defined by an identical inferred V gene, J gene, and CDR3 amino acid sequence. Percentage overlap between repertoires was calculated by dividing the number of shared unique clonotypes by the size of the smaller repertoire. RTK rarefaction, the Chao1 estimator, and Recon v2.1 estimates of unobserved clonotypes were used to assess repertoire richness. Generation probabilities were computed with OLGA for all TCRbeta clonotypes obtained by the gDNA method from a handful of donors. Imported from immuneACCESS, the table was reduced by TCRdb to in-frame sequences with V and J called. These copies leave out some clones; in studies compared against another copy, an unresolved V gene accounts for under half, and the cause of the remainder is not known. V and J calls and clone size follow that table, whereas D and trimming were derived from the DNA. In this sample the table shows over 1.4 million clones, roughly 96% of which occur a single time. Together, the top ten hold 1.2% of the sample.

Including cysteine and phenylalanine, the CDR3 has 15 amino acids. Left in the record is the CDR3 DNA by itself, 45 bases read in frame from the first base. The germline V gene sets CDR1 to SGHTA and CDR2 to FQGNSA. The junction carries 13 bases between V and J, which are trimmed by 5 bases and 3 bases respectively. Sequencing was carried out using naive CD4+ T cells sorted from blood. What the cell subset or site label conveys for this sample: CD45RA+ positively selected. The rearranged chain carries TRBV7-2 and TRBJ2-2; no D gene can be assigned with confidence. This clonotype was obtained from a man aged 25-40 years in good health. The DNA sequence follows: TGTGCCAGCAGCCCCATCGGCCCGGACACCGGGGAGCTGTTTTTT. Its translation is CASSPIGPDTGELFF.